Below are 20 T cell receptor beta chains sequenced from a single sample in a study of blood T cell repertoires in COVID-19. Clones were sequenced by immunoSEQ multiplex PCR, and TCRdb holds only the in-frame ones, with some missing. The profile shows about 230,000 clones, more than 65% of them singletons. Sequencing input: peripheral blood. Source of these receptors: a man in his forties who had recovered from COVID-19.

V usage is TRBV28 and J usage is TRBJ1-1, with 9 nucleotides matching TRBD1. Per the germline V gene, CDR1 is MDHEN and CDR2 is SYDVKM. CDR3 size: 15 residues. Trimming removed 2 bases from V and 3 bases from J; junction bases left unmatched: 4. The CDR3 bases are TGTGCCAGCAGTTTAGCCCGGGACAGGGACACTGAAGCTTTCTTT. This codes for CASSLARDRDTEAFF. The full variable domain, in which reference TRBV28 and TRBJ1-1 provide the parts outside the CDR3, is DVKVTQSSRYLVKRTGEKVFLECVQDMDHENMFWYRQDPGLGLRLIYFSYDVKMKEKGDIPEGYSVSREKKERFSLILESASTNQTSMYLCASSLARDRDTEAFFGQGTRLTVV.

The CDR3 sequence is CASSEGIGLYNEQFF. CDR3 nucleotide sequence: TGTGCCAGCAGTGAAGGGATAGGACTCTACAATGAGCAGTTCTTC. The V call is TRBV6-1, the J call TRBJ2-1; D is possibly TRBD2 (5 bases). Germline V gene lookup returns CDR1 MNHNS and CDR2 SASEGT. CDR3 length: 15 residues. V was shortened by 1 base and J by 3 bases, with 10 bases between the two germline ends.

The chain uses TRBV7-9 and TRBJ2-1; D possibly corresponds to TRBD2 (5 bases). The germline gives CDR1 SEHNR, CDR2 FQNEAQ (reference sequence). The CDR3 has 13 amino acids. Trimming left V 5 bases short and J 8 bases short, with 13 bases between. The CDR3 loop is CASSRDGGDEQFF. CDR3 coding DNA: TGTGCCAGCAGCCGCGATGGAGGAGATGAGCAGTTCTTC.

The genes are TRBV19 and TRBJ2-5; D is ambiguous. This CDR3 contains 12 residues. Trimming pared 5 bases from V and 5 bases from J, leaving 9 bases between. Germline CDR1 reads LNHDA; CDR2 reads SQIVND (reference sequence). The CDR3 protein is CASSVPGETQYF. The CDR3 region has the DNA TGTGCCAGTAGTGTCCCAGGCGAGACCCAGTACTTC.

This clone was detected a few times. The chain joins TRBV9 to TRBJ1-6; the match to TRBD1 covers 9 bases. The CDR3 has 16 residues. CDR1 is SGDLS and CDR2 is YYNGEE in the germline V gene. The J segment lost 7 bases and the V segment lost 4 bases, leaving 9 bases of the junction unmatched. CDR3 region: CASSTDRGTLNSPLHF. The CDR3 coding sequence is TGTGCCAGCAGCACCGACAGGGGGACCCTCAATTCACCCCTCCACTTT.

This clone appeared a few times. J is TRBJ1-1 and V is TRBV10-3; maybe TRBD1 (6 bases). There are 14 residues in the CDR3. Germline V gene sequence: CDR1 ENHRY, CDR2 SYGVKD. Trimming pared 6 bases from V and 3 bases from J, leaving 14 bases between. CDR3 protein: CAIRATGKDTEAFF. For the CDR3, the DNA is TGTGCCATCAGAGCCACAGGGAAGGACACTGAAGCTTTCTTT.

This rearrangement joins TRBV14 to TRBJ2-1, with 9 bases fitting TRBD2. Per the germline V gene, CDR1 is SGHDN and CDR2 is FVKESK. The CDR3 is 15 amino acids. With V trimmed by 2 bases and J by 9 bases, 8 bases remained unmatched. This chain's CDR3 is CASSQSAAGGGEQFF. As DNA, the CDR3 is TGTGCCAGCAGCCAATCGGCGGCGGGAGGGGGTGAGCAGTTCTTC.

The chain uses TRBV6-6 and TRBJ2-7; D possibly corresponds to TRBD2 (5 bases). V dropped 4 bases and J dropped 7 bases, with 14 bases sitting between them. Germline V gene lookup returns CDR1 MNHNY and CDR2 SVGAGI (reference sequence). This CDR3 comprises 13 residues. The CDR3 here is CASSSLLAGEQYF. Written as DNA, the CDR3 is TGTGCCAGCAGTTCCTTGCTAGCTGGGGAGCAGTACTTC.

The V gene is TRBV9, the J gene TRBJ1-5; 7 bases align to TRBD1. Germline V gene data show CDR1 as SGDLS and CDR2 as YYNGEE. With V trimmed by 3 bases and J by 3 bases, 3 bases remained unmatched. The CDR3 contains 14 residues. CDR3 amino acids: CASSEGQFNQPQHF. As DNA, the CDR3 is TGTGCCAGCAGCGAGGGACAGTTCAATCAGCCCCAGCATTTT.

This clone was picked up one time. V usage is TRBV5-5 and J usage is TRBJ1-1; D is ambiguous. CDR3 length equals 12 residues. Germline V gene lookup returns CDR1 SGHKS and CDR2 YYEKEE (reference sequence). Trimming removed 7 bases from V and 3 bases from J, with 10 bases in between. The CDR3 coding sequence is TGTGCCAGCCGCAGGCTCTACACTGAAGCTTTCTTT. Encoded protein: CASRRLYTEAFF. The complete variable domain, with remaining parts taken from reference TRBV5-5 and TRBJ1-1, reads DAGVTQSPTHLIKTRGQQVTLRCSPISGHKSVSWYQQVLGQGPQFIFQYYEKEERGRGNFPDRFSARQFPNYSSELNVNALLLGDSALYLCASRRLYTEAFFGQGTRLTVV.

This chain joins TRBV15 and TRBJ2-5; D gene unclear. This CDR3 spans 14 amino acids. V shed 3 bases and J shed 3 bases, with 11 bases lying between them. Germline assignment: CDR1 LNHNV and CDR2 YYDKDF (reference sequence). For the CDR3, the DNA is TGTGCCACCAGCAGTCGTGGCTCGAAAGAGACCCAGTACTTC. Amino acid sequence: CATSSRGSKETQYF.

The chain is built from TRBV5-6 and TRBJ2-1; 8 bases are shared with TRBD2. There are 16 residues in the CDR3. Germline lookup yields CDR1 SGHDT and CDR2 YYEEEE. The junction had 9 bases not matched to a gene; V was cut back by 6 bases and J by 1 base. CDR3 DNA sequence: TGTGCCAGCACCCCCAGAGCGGGAGCTTCCTACAATGAGCAGTTCTTC. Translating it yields CASTPRAGASYNEQFF.

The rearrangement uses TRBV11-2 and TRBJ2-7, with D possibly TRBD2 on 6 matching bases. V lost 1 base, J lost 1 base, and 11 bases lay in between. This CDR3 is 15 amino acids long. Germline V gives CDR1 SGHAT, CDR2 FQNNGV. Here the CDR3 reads CASSLVGGKSYEQYF. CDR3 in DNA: TGTGCCAGCAGCTTAGTGGGAGGAAAGTCCTACGAGCAGTACTTC.

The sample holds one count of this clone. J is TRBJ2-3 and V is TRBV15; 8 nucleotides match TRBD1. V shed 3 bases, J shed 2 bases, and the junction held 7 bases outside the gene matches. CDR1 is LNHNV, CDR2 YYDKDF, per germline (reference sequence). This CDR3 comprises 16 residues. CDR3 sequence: CATSRGQGANTDTQYF. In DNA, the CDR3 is TGTGCCACCAGCAGGGGCCAGGGGGCGAACACAGATACGCAGTATTTT.

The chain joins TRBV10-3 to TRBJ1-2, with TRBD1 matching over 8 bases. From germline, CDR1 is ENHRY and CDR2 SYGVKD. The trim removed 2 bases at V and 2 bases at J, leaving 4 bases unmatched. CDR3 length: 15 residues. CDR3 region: CAISEVRGRNYGYTF. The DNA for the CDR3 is TGTGCCATCAGTGAGGTCAGGGGGCGGAACTATGGCTACACCTTC.

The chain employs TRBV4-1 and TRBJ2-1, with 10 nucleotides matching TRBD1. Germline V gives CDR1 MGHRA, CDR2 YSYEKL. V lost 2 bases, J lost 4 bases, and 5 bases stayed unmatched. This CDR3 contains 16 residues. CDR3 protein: CASSQFPGQGYNEQFF. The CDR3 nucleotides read TGCGCCAGCAGCCAATTCCCGGGACAGGGGTACAATGAGCAGTTCTTC.

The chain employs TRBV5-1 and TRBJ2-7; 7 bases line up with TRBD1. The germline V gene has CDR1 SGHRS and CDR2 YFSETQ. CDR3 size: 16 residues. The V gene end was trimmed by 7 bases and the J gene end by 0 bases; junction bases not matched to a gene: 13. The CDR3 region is CASEQGTETYSYEQYF. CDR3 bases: TGCGCCAGCGAACAAGGGACAGAAACCTACTCCTACGAGCAGTACTTC.

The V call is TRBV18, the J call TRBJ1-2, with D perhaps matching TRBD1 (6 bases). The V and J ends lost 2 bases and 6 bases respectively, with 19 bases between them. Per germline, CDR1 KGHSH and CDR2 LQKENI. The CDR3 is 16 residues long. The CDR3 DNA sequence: TGTGCCAGCTCACCAGAACCTTCTACAGGGTCAGATGGCTACACCTTC. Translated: CASSPEPSTGSDGYTF. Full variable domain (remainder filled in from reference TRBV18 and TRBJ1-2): NAGVMQNPRHLVRRRGQEARLRCSPMKGHSHVYWYRQLPEEGLKFMVYLQKENIIDESGMPKERFSAEFPKEGPSILRIQQVVRGDSAAYFCASSPEPSTGSDGYTFGSGTRLTVV.

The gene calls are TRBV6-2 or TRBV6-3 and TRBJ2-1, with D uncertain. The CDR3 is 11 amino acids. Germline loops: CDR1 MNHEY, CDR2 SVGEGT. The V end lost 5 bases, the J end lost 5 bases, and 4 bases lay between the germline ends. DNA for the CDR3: TGTGCCAGCAGTACAAACAATGAGCAGTTCTTC. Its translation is CASSTNNEQFF.

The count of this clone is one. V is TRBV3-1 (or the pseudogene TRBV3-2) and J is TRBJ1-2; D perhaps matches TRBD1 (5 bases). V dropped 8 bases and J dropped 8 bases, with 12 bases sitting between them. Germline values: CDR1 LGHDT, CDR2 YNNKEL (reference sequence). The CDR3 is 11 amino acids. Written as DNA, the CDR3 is TGTGCCAGCGCGGGGCCCGAAGGCTACACCTTC. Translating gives CASAGPEGYTF.